This TCR beta chain stems from a study of control samples from healthy donors and cancer patients. The table came from immunoSEQ multiplex PCR; TCRdb's copy has only in-frame clones and leaves some out. This table has just under 80,000 clones, roughly 90% appearing once. The length of the CDR3 is 14 residues. CDR1 and CDR2 (germline): KGHDR, SFDVKD. V lost 1 base and J lost 7, with 9 bases in between. Material for sequencing was PBMCs. V usage is TRBV24-1 and J usage is TRBJ2-2; D perhaps matches TRBD2 (5 bases). The sequence came from a woman aged 55-69 years with head and neck cancer. DNA for the CDR3: TGTGCCACCAGTGATTTTGAGAGCGGCGGGGAGCTGTTTTTT. This gives the protein CATSDFESGGELFF.